Below, 22 T cell receptor beta chains from the same sample are listed, as sequenced in a study of blood T cell repertoires in COVID-19. TCRdb's table, derived via immunoSEQ multiplex PCR, lists solely in-frame clones and lacks some. The data show some 170,000 clones, about 70% seen once. The specimen was peripheral blood. These TCRs come from a woman aged 50 to 60 with active or convalescent COVID-19.

This clone was seen a handful of times. This specimen includes other DNA sequences encoding the same CDR3. The chain is built from TRBV7-2 and TRBJ2-5; 10 bases agree with TRBD2. Trimming at V came to 4 bases and at J to 1 base, leaving 6 bases not matched to a gene. CDR1 is SGHTA and CDR2 is FQGNSA in the germline V gene. The CDR3 is 16 amino acids. This CDR3 reads CASSSQRGGFQETQYF. The DNA of the CDR3 is TGTGCCAGCAGCTCCCAGCGGGGGGGATTCCAAGAGACCCAGTACTTC.

The gene calls are TRBV9 and TRBJ2-4, with D possibly being TRBD1 (5 bases). The ends were cut back, 1 base at V and 9 bases at J, with 8 bases in the middle. Germline loops: CDR1 SGDLS, CDR2 YYNGEE. CDR3 size: 12 residues. The CDR3 here is CASSVQGGIQYF. Here the CDR3 DNA reads TGTGCCAGCAGCGTACAGGGCGGCATTCAGTACTTC.

V is TRBV28 and J is TRBJ1-1; D gene ambiguous. Trimming left V 5 bases short and J 4 bases short, with 14 bases between. This CDR3 has 14 amino acids. Germline loops: CDR1 MDHEN, CDR2 SYDVKM. The CDR3 region is CASSPTRETTEAFF. CDR3 DNA: TGTGCCAGCAGTCCGACAAGGGAGACCACTGAAGCTTTCTTT. Full variable domain (outside the CDR3, taken from reference TRBV28 and TRBJ1-1): DVKVTQSSRYLVKRTGEKVFLECVQDMDHENMFWYRQDPGLGLRLIYFSYDVKMKEKGDIPEGYSVSREKKERFSLILESASTNQTSMYLCASSPTRETTEAFFGQGTRLTVV.

This clone was seen only once. The chain combines TRBV19 with TRBJ1-5; no clear D gene. CDR3 length: 15 amino acids. The germline CDR1 and CDR2 sequences are LNHDA and SQIVND (reference sequence). The V end was cut by 3 bases, the J end by 2 bases, with 11 bases between. DNA of the CDR3: TGTGCCAGTAGTATGGGTTGGGGAGGCAATCAGCCCCAGCATTTT. Translation: CASSMGWGGNQPQHF.

The rearrangement uses TRBV30 and TRBJ1-3; unclear D gene. Germline V lookup: CDR1 GTSNPN, CDR2 SVGIG (reference sequence). V was pared by 3 bases and J by 0 bases, with 6 bases between. The CDR3 sequence is 13 residues long. The CDR3 loop is CAWSSSSGNTIYF. The CDR3 nucleotides are TGTGCCTGGAGCTCGAGCTCTGGAAACACCATATATTTT.

The rearrangement uses TRBV11-2 and TRBJ2-2, with D maybe TRBD1 (6 bases). Between the trimmed V and J ends, which lost 1 base and 3 bases, there was a span of 18 bases. CDR1 is SGHAT and CDR2 is FQNNGV in the germline V gene. This CDR3 is built from 18 residues. CDR3 sequence reads: CASSLGVWGQDDTGELFF. The CDR3, as DNA: TGTGCCAGCAGCTTAGGGGTATGGGGGCAGGATGACACCGGGGAGCTGTTTTTT.

This chain joins TRBV19 and TRBJ2-7, with 10 bases matching TRBD1. Germline V lookup: CDR1 LNHDA, CDR2 SQIVND (reference sequence). V was clipped by 6 bases and J by 2 bases; unmatched bases: 10. The CDR3 sequence is 16 residues long. The CDR3: CASSDAPGTGAYEQYF. The DNA for the CDR3 is TGTGCCAGTAGCGACGCGCCCGGGACAGGGGCCTACGAGCAGTACTTC.

CDR3 amino acids: CASSSTGGNSPLHF. The CDR3 region has the DNA TGTGCCAGCAGTTCCACAGGGGGCAATTCACCCCTCCACTTT. The chain couples TRBV7-2 to TRBJ1-6; 9 bases map to TRBD1. The length of the CDR3 is 14 residues. The ends lost 6 bases at V and 7 bases at J; junction bases unmatched: 4. CDR1 and CDR2 (germline): SGHTA, FQGNSA.

This clone has only a few counts. The gene calls are TRBV28 and TRBJ1-1, with D possibly TRBD1 on 6 matching bases. Per germline, CDR1 MDHEN and CDR2 SYDVKM. This CDR3 has 14 amino acids. Trimming pared 7 bases from V and 0 bases from J, leaving 12 bases between. The CDR3 reads CASTIAGVNTEAFF. The CDR3 coding sequence is TGTGCCAGCACCATCGCAGGGGTGAACACTGAAGCTTTCTTT.

V gene TRBV2 combines with J gene TRBJ1-5; a weak D match, TRBD1 (5 bases). Trimming removed 6 bases from V and 4 bases from J, with 10 bases in between. This CDR3 has 13 amino acids. Germline CDR1 is SNHLY and CDR2 is FYNNEI. CDR3 in amino acids: CASRRGLNQPQHF. CDR3 bases: TGTGCCAGCAGAAGGGGTTTAAATCAGCCCCAGCATTTT. The whole variable domain, filled in from reference TRBV2 and TRBJ1-5, reads EPEVTQTPSHQVTQMGQEVILRCVPISNHLYFYWYRQILGQKVEFLVSFYNNEISEKSEIFDDQFSVERPDGSNFTLKIRSTKLEDSAMYFCASRRGLNQPQHFGDGTRLSIL.

The V gene is TRBV9, the J gene TRBJ1-1; no definite D call. CDR1 and CDR2 from the germline V gene are SGDLS and YYNGEE. Trimming removed 2 bases from V and 1 base from J, with 6 bases in between. This CDR3 contains 13 residues. Here the CDR3 reads CASSVSGNTEAFF. CDR3 sequence (DNA): TGTGCCAGCAGCGTGTCAGGGAACACTGAAGCTTTCTTT.

The V call is TRBV6-5, the J call TRBJ2-7; 10 nucleotides line up with TRBD1. V trimming: 8 bases; J trimming: 9 bases; junction bases outside the gene matches: 13. The CDR3 runs to 14 residues. Germline V gives CDR1 MNHEY, CDR2 SVGAGI. This CDR3 is CASQQGDRGLWQYF. The DNA of the CDR3 is TGTGCCAGCCAGCAGGGGGACAGGGGTTTGTGGCAGTACTTC.

This clone showed up just a few times. The chain links TRBV12-3 or TRBV12-4 to TRBJ2-7; D is unclear. V was pared by 2 bases and J by 6 bases, with 8 bases between. The CDR3 covers 12 residues. The CDR3 coding sequence is TGTGCCAGCAGTTTACCCTTCGGCGAGCAGTACTTC. This codes for CASSLPFGEQYF.

This clone was found once. The V and J genes are TRBV11-1 and TRBJ2-7; no firm D call. CDR1 and CDR2 (germline): SGHAT, FQDESV (reference sequence). This CDR3 is built from 15 residues. Trimming took 5 bases from V and 3 from J, leaving 17 bases between them. The CDR3 DNA reads TGTGCCAGCAGCAAAGAGTCTAGTTCTCTCTACGAGCAGTACTTC. Amino acid sequence: CASSKESSSLYEQYF. The full variable domain, in which reference TRBV11-1 and TRBJ2-7 provide the parts outside the CDR3, is EAEVAQSPRYKITEKSQAVAFWCDPISGHATLYWYRQILGQGPELLVQFQDESVVDDSQLPKDRFSAERLKGVDSTLKIQPAELGDSAMYLCASSKESSSLYEQYFGPGTRLTVT.

The rearrangement links TRBV14 to TRBJ1-4; D uncertain. Per germline, CDR1 SGHDN and CDR2 FVKESK. CDR3 size: 14 residues. V lost 4 bases, J lost 2 bases, and 8 bases lay in between. The CDR3 sequence: CASSRSPTNEKLFF. CDR3 DNA sequence: TGTGCCAGCAGCCGGAGCCCGACTAATGAAAAACTGTTTTTT.

The rearrangement joins TRBV14 to TRBJ2-2; D is unresolved. Germline values: CDR1 SGHDN, CDR2 FVKESK. V gave up 4 bases and J gave up 5 bases, with 17 bases separating them. CDR3 length: 16 amino acids. The CDR3 region has the DNA TGTGCCAGCAGCCTACAGCTGCTTGCTGGGACCGGGGAGCTGTTTTTT. Its translation is CASSLQLLAGTGELFF.

The chain joins TRBV27 to TRBJ2-3; tentative D call: TRBD1 (6 bases). The CDR3 consists of 14 residues. V shed 3 bases and J shed 2 bases, with 9 bases lying between them. CDR1 MNHEY and CDR2 SMNVEV come from the germline V gene (reference sequence). CDR3 amino acids: CASSFWGHTDTQYF. The CDR3 bases are TGTGCCAGCAGTTTTTGGGGACACACAGATACGCAGTATTTT.

To note about this clone: Other DNA sequences within the sample encode an identical CDR3. This chain uses TRBV7-9 with TRBJ2-1, with 8 nucleotides matching TRBD1. V lost 5 bases to trimming and J lost 8 bases; unmatched junction nucleotides: 5. The germline gives CDR1 SEHNR, CDR2 FQNEAQ (reference sequence). The CDR3 is 13 residues long. The CDR3 here is CASSLYRGDEQFF. The DNA of the CDR3 is TGTGCCAGCAGCCTTTACAGGGGGGATGAGCAGTTCTTC.

J is TRBJ2-3 and V is TRBV6-4; 10 bases are shared with TRBD2. After removal of 0 bases from V and 4 bases from J, the junction contained 4 bases not matched to a gene. Germline V gives CDR1 MRHNA, CDR2 SNTAGT. This CDR3 comprises 16 residues. CDR3 loop: CASSDSTSGDADTQYF. In DNA form, the CDR3 reads TGTGCCAGCAGTGACTCCACTAGCGGGGACGCAGATACGCAGTATTTT.

The chain couples TRBV2 to TRBJ2-7; no firm D call. V shed 4 bases and J shed 0 bases, with 13 bases lying between them. Germline V gene sequence: CDR1 SNHLY, CDR2 FYNNEI. This CDR3 comprises 15 residues. The CDR3 sequence is CASSGGVAASYEQYF. CDR3 nucleotide sequence: TGTGCCAGCAGTGGAGGCGTGGCAGCCTCCTACGAGCAGTACTTC.

The chain combines TRBV19 with TRBJ2-4; possible D gene TRBD2, 5 bases. V shed 3 bases and J shed 0 bases, with 12 bases lying between them. The CDR3 runs to 16 residues. Germline loops: CDR1 LNHDA, CDR2 SQIVND (reference sequence). The CDR3 nucleotides are TGTGCCAGTAGTATGAGACGGGGTGGAGCCAAAAACATTCAGTACTTC. As protein: CASSMRRGGAKNIQYF. Based on the CDR3 plus reference TRBV19 and TRBJ2-4, the full variable domain is DGGITQSPKYLFRKEGQNVTLSCEQNLNHDAMYWYRQDPGQGLRLIYYSQIVNDFQKGDIAEGYSVSREKKESFPLTVTSAQKNPTAFYLCASSMRRGGAKNIQYFGAGTRLSVL.

The rearrangement uses TRBV24-1 and TRBJ1-4; D ambiguous. The CDR3 length is 16 residues. From germline, CDR1 is KGHDR and CDR2 SFDVKD. Trimming stripped 5 bases from V and 1 base from J, with 13 bases between. CDR3 protein: CATSVGRHQTNEKLFF. CDR3 sequence (DNA): TGTGCCACCAGTGTAGGCAGGCATCAAACTAATGAAAAACTGTTTTTT.